The text below deals with one TCR beta chain. The record originates from a study of blood T cell repertoires in COVID-19. Study-wide background: Italy, Spain and the United States were the sources of the convalescent and acute COVID-19 samples. The analysed material was cDNA or gDNA that came from T cells, B-cell-depleted T cells, or PBMCs.

Germline loops: CDR1 MNHEY, CDR2 SMNVEV (reference sequence). V shed 4 bases and J shed 5 bases, with 8 bases lying between them. CDR3 size: 12 residues. Assay used: immunoSEQ multiplex PCR; TCRdb lists only in-frame clones, some missing. Among more than 150,000 clones listed, around nine tenths were seen once. This sequence joins TRBV27 and TRBJ1-2, with a possible D match to TRBD1 (5 bases). This TCR came from a man aged 35-49 years with acute or convalescent COVID-19. Input material: peripheral blood. CDR3 region: CASSSAGYGYTF. The CDR3 DNA is TGTGCCAGCAGTTCCGCAGGGTATGGCTACACCTTC.